This T cell receptor beta chain was found in a study of blood T cell repertoires in COVID-19. Background on the study: Sources were T cells, B-cell-depleted T cells, or PBMCs; the material itself was cDNA or gDNA.

Using immunoSEQ multiplex PCR, the repertoire was profiled, and TCRdb retains in-frame clones only, with some absent. The table includes 170,000 or so clones, 90% detected once. The V and J ends lost 4 bases and 11 bases respectively, with 11 bases between them. CDR1 is MGHDK and CDR2 is SYGVNS in the germline V gene. This CDR3 has 12 residues. This receptor was obtained from a man aged 45-60 years with acute or convalescent COVID-19. This chain connects TRBV25-1 to TRBJ1-4; D not certain. The sequencing input was peripheral blood. CDR3 sequence (DNA): TGTGCCAGCAGTGGGCGTACGGAGAAACTGTTTTTT. It codes for CASSGRTEKLFF.